These 3 T cell receptor beta chains came from one sample sequenced in a study of OX40 agonist ivuxolimab in advanced cancers. Some clones are missing from TCRdb's copy, which holds only in-frame ones; the method was immunoSEQ multiplex PCR. The table records about 66,000 clones, about 85% of them present only once. The source material was CD4+ or CD8+ T cells sorted from blood, sampled in a trial of the OX40 agonist ivuxolimab. These receptors originate from an adult with an advanced solid tumor such as melanoma, head and neck, liver or kidney cancer.

The V and J genes are TRBV6-1 and TRBJ2-1, with TRBD2 matching 11 bases. Germline V gives CDR1 MNHNS, CDR2 SASEGT. The V segment lost 6 bases and the J segment 2 bases; nucleotides outside the gene matches: 3. The CDR3 length is 15 residues. The CDR3 here is CASRGTSGPYNEQFF. The CDR3 region has the DNA TGTGCCAGCAGGGGGACTAGCGGACCCTACAATGAGCAGTTCTTC.

The V call is TRBV30, the J call TRBJ1-1; no clear D. CDR1 GTSNPN and CDR2 SVGIG come from the germline V gene (reference sequence). V lost 2 bases to trimming and J lost 1 base, with 5 bases between them. The CDR3 runs to 12 residues. The CDR3 nucleotides read TGTGCCTGGAGTTCTTCGAACACTGAAGCTTTCTTT. It specifies CAWSSSNTEAFF.

The rearrangement links TRBV7-8 to TRBJ1-2, with 7 nucleotides matching TRBD1. The CDR3 spans 13 residues. The germline gives CDR1 SGHVS, CDR2 FQNEAQ. V gave up 5 bases and J gave up 8 bases; unmatched junction bases: 8. The CDR3 reads CASSTGTARGYTF. CDR3 in DNA: TGTGCCAGCAGCACCGGGACAGCCCGGGGCTACACCTTC.